The sample holds one count of the clone carrying this T cell receptor (beta chain). The antigen is not known. These data are taken from a study of shared clonotypes between healthy human individuals. Study observations and caveats: It was observed that 5% to 6.5% of naive CD4 clonotypes were shared across four donors.

Running of the assay took place at deep level. As originally analysed: Sequence data from immunoSEQ were junction-only and lacked quality scores; consequently, filtering differed. The method was immunoSEQ multiplex PCR; TCRdb's version includes in-frame clones alone and lacks a portion of them. V and J calls and clone size are as listed in that table; D and trimming were resolved from the DNA. The sample includes approximately 2.1 million clones, 90% to 95% of them seen just once. Trimming cost V 5 bases and J 2 bases; bases outside gene matches: 10. In germline, CDR1 is MDHEN, CDR2 SYDVKM. This CDR3 contains 16 residues.

This sequence originates from a young man in good health. Some clones in this sample may be carry-over from other donors' samples. Sample: naive CD4+ T cells from PBMCs. Subset denoted: CD45RA+ positively selected. The chain has TRBV28 and TRBJ2-7, with TRBD1 matching over 9 bases. This chain's CDR3 is CASSGNPGTGPYEQYF. CDR3 DNA: TGTGCCAGCAGTGGAAACCCCGGGACAGGGCCCTACGAGCAGTACTTC.